The clone carrying this T cell receptor beta chain has just one count. What it binds is not known. It was with 60 Vbeta and 13 Jbeta primers that the PCR ran. Only in-frame clones appear in the TCRdb table, and some are missing; sequencing was by immunoSEQ multiplex PCR. The table includes some 130,000 clones, about 81% detected once. V lost 3 bases and J 7 bases, leaving 17 bases between the germline ends. Per germline, CDR1 SGDLS and CDR2 YYNGEE. The CDR3 covers 14 residues. This sample stems from a study of cytomegalovirus exposure and HLA in healthy donors. Overall study results and limits: In a later analysis, TCR beta V- and J-gene trimming was associated with a missense DCLRE1C variant.

This TCR derives from a woman aged 45 to 65 in good health and CMV-seropositive. The chain has TRBV9 and TRBJ2-7; D perhaps matches TRBD2 (6 bases). The sequenced sample was PBMCs. DNA of the CDR3: TGTGCCAGCAGCGAAGGGACTGTTGGAAGGGAGCAGTACTTC. This translates into CASSEGTVGREQYF.